This T cell receptor beta chain came from a study of T cells after yellow fever vaccination (dated by TCRdb to the late 2010s). For the study in its entirety: Using CD3, CD45RA, CCR7 and CD95 staining, memory subsets (EM, EMRA, CM and Tscm) were sorted on a BD FACS Aria III. Libraries from fractions with low cell numbers were prepared with the SMART-Seq v4 Ultra Low Input RNA kit. To follow T-cell clones before and after primary and booster YFV17D yellow fever vaccination, bulk TCR alpha and beta repertoires were sequenced over time. Two healthy male donors, one aged 18 to 30 and one aged 30 to 39 years, were included in the cohort. Blood was collected at multiple timepoints before and after primary and secondary immunization, and bulk PBMC replicates and cell subsets were isolated. Memory subsets were sorted on days 0, 15 and 45 and at 18 months following primary vaccination, and on days 0, 15 and 45 following the 30-year booster. General findings and caveats noted by the study authors: Most clones expanded after primary vaccination (approximately 96% of CD4 and roughly 88% of CD8) were re-detected after the booster, suggesting that broad memory maintenance occurred. On day 0, almost all vaccine-responding clonotypes were below detection in the sorted memory subsets. The study included only two donors, which limits how far the findings can be generalized. Computational filtering was required because FACS-sorted repertoires could contain abundant contaminating clonotypes from the bulk population. A small fraction of clonotypes showed up in both the CD4 and CD8 compartments, probably as a result of convergent recombination. Compared with the primary T-cell response, the secondary T-cell response was faster but weaker, reaching its peak on day 5 rather than on day 15.

The reads were generated on an Illumina NovaSeq 6000. Synthesis of TCR cDNA relied on 5'RACE template switching, a step that introduced a universal primer site along with unique molecular identifiers. cDNA synthesis was primed from both the TCR alpha and TCR beta constant segments. Library amplification involved two PCR steps, and the second step added sample barcodes and sequencing adapters. Sequencing of libraries was done on Illumina HiSeq 2500 (2x100 bp) or NovaSeq (2x150 bp). The authors' pipeline ran thus. Demultiplexing of reads and collapsing into UMI consensus sequences were performed with MIGEC, and V(D)J alignment was carried out with MiXCR. Clonotypes responding to the vaccine were identified with edgeR on replicate PBMC samples, with the criteria of FDR below 0.01 and a log2 fold change above 5 up to day 15. Bulk clonotypes were assigned CD4 or CD8 identity according to which sequenced CD4 or CD8 repertoire held them at higher abundance. To estimate how each clone was distributed across memory phenotypes, clonotype frequencies in memory subsets were weighted by the numbers of FACS-sorted cells. TCRdb reworked the public reads: Q25 trimming with fastp, MiXCR clone assembly, productive beta chains retained. Each entry merges the rows of one CDR3 protein and shows their most common DNA and genes. These V and J calls are TCRdb output, not the study's own analysis. The sample table lists more than 50,000 distinct CDR3 sequences, 5.7% of them with a count of one. About 28% of the sample lies in the top ten.

Points on this clonotype: With a much larger clone just one base away, this may be a read error.

Sample treatment or condition, as interpreted from the label and publication: live attenuated yellow fever vaccine strain. PBMCs were isolated from peripheral blood using a standard Ficoll-Paque protocol. The RNeasy Micro Kit was used to extract RNA from sorted memory subsets. V loses 5 bases of germline sequence and J loses 8 bases, and the interval between the two ends is 18 bases. Its CDR3 holds 15 amino acids, cysteine through phenylalanine. Only the CDR3 region is kept as DNA, spanning 45 bases read in frame from base 1. The germline V gene gives CDR1 as SGHVS and CDR2 as FNYEAQ. The clonotype originates from a man between 18 and 35 years old who received the YFV17D yellow fever vaccine. Sequencing used PBMCs, either bulk or a sorted T-cell subset (CD4+, CD8+, memory, or dextramer-sorted; not recorded which), obtained on the day of the yellow fever booster vaccination. The chain links TRBV7-6 with TRBJ2-2; the D gene could be either TRBD1 or TRBD2, each agreeing at 5 bases. The sequenced DNA: TGTGCCAGCAGCGCTGGGACGGTGGCTGGGGGGGAGCTGTTTTTT. The resulting protein is CASSAGTVAGGELFF.